This entry concerns a single T cell receptor (beta chain). Its binding antigen is unknown. No base quality information exists; no much larger clone differs at one position. The Qiagen DNeasy kit was used to extract genomic DNA both from unsorted PBMCs and from the negatively selected CD4+ and CD8+ fractions. TCR beta CDR3 regions were amplified by immunoSEQ multiplex PCR using primers annealing to V and J segments. A synthetic immune receptor repertoire was used to minimize amplification bias, and remaining bias was computationally removed after sequencing. On the authors' methods: Repertoire diversity was quantified as the Shannon entropy index using custom Python scripts. Unsorted, CD4+ and CD8+ repertoires were examined separately, except in combined analyses, for which CD4+ and CD8+ sequences were merged in silico. A clone was considered expanded if an increase in frequency of at least 2-fold after treatment relative to C1D1 was found, and a pseudocount of 0.5 was applied to clones undetected at baseline. Singleton clones were defined as clones with 0 or 1 copy at C1D1, and non-singleton clones were defined as clones with 2 or more copies. Clones expanded in unsorted samples were annotated as CD4+, CD8+ or unknown by matching protein sequences in sorted samples from the same patient. Wilcoxon tests were applied to paired samples to test diversity changes from C1D1 to C4D1. TCRdb retrieved this table from immuneACCESS and kept in-frame rearrangements only. Not all clones are present; in checked studies, unresolved V genes account for under half, and no reason is known for the remainder. The DNA gave D and trimming, while V, J and clone size come from that table. The sample includes more than 13,000 clones, with about 89% observed a single time. Jointly, the top ten make up about 18% of the sample.

Measured from the cysteine to the phenylalanine, the CDR3 is 16 residues long. Only the CDR3 part of the read is kept: 48 bases, read in frame from the first base. The germline V gene (reference sequence) gives CDR1 as SGHNT and CDR2 as YYREEE. The time point label of this sample denotes: cycle 4 day 1 (C4D1), after five to seven weeks of nivolumab. Every trial patient had relapsed after autologous stem cell transplantation, and cohorts A, B and C differed in prior brentuximab vedotin exposure. CD8+ T cells were purified from thawed PBMCs by magnetic negative selection with a Miltenyi CD8+ T cell isolation kit. The trial cohort was composed of about 54 patients with relapsed/refractory classical Hodgkin lymphoma, for whom complete response, partial response or progressive disease was recorded as best overall response. Single-agent nivolumab was administered to trial patients in the multi-cohort phase II CheckMate 205 trial. An independent review committee assessed best overall response by applying the 2007 International Working Group response criteria. Trial PBMCs were collected immediately before nivolumab initiation (C1D1) and during therapy at cycle 2 day 1 and cycle 4 day 1. Peripheral blood was collected in 8 mL Vacutainer Cell Preparation Tubes, from which PBMCs were isolated by centrifugation and then cryopreserved. Purified CD4+ and CD8+ fractions were prepared only for cases with an additional available PBMC sample. Magnetically labelled cells were removed on LS columns in a quadroMACS separator, and the flow-through was retained as the purified fraction.

These data are taken from a study of PD-1 blockade in classical Hodgkin lymphoma (dated by TCRdb to about 2020). Looking at the study overall: Nivolumab dosing was 3 mg/kg intravenously every 2 weeks, continuing until either disease progression or unacceptable toxicity. A peripheral blood immune signature of response to PD-1 blockade in classical Hodgkin lymphoma was defined using TCR beta sequencing and CyTOF. Study-level results and caveats: Among trial patients, those achieving complete response had baseline diversity similar to that of newly diagnosed patients, while diversity was significantly lower in partial responders and progressors. The study covered only a single clinical trial cohort, and the causes of the repertoire differences, possibly disease activity or prior therapy, were still not defined. A significant rise by C4D1 was seen in CD4+ but not CD8+ TCR diversity (p=0.0027 vs p=0.16), with the rise being most apparent in complete responders (p=0.02). Lower diversity was seen in patients whose nivolumab began less than 1 year after ASCT, and these patients were left out of later analyses so that immune reconstitution would not confound the results. Newly diagnosed patients were reported to have lower baseline TCR diversity than healthy donors, and relapsed/refractory patients were reported to have lower baseline TCR diversity still.

The sequencing here drew on CD8+ T cells from blood, taken before the fourth cycle of nivolumab. The chain employs TRBV5-4 and TRBJ2-5, with the D gene call left open. Judging by the DNA end, TRBJ2-7 fits better; the J call may be wrong. The origin of this receptor is a human donor with classical Hodgkin lymphoma. Here is the DNA: TGTGCCAGCAGCTTGGCTTCCGGCCCTAGCTCCTACGAGCAGTACTTC. Its protein is CASSLASGPSSYEQYF.